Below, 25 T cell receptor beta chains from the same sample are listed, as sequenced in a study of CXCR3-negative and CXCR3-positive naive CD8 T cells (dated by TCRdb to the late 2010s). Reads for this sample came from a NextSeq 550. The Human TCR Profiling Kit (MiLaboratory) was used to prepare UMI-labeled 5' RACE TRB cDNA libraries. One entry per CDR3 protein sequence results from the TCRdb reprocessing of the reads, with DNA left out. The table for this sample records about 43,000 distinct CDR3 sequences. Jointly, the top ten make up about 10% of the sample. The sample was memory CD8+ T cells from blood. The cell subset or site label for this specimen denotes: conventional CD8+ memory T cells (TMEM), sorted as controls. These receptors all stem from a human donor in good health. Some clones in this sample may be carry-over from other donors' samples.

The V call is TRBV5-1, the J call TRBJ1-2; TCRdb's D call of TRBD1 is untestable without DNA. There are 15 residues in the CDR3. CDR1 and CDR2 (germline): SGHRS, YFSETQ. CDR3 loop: CASSLVPQGVYGYTF.

CDR3 sequence reads: CSARDLREAYVQYF. The chain couples TRBV20-1 to TRBJ2-7; no DNA is available, so the TRBD2 call from TCRdb remains unchecked. The CDR3 loop spans 14 amino acids. CDR1 is DFQATT, CDR2 SNEGSKA, per germline (reference sequence).

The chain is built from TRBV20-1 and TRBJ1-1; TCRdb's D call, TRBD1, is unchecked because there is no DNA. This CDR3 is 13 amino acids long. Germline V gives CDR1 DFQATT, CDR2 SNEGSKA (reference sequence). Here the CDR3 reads CSARGTGDTEAFF.

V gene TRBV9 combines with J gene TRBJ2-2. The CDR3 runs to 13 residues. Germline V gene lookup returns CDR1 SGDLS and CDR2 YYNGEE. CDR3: CASSVGDTGELFF.

The CDR3 protein is CASRWYEGSSQPQHF. The gene calls are TRBV19 and TRBJ1-5. From germline, CDR1 is LNHDA and CDR2 SQIVND (reference sequence). The CDR3 spans 15 residues.

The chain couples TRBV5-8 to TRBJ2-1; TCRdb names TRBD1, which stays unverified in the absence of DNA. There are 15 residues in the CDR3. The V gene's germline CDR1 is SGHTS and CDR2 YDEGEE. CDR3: CASSPGLGAYNEQFF.

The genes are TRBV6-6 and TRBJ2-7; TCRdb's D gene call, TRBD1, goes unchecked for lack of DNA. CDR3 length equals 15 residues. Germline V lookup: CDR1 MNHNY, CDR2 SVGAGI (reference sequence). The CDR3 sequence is CASSPFRGSAYEQYF.

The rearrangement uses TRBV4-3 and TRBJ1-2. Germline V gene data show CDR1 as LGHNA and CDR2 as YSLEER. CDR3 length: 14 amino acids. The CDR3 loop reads CASSQESGSIGYTF.

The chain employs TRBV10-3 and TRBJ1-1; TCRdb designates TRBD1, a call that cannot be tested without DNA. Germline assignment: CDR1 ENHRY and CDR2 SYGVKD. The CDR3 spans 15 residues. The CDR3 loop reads CAISESRDLSTEAFF.

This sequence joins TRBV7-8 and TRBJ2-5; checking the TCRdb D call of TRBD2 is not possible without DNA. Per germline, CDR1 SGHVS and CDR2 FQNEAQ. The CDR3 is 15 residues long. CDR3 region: CASSSSGDYKETQYF.

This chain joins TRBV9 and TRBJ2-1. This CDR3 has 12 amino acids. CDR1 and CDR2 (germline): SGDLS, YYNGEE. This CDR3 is CASSVVGDEQFF.

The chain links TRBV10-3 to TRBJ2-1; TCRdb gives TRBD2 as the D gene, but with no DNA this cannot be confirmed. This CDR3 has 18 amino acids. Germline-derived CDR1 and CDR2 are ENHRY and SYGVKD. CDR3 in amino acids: CAISESPWRGSSYNEQFF.

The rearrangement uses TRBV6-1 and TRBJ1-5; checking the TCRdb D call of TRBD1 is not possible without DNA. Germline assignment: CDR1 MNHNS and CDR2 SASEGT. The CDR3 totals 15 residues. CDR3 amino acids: CASSEWGPQDQPQHF.

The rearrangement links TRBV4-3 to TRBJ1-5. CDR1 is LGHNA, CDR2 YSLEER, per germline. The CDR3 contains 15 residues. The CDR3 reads CASSQALGANQPQHF.

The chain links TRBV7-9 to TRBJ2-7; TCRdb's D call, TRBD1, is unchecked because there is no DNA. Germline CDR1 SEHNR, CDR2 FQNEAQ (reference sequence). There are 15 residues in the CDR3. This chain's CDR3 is CASSPEVEGGYEQYF.

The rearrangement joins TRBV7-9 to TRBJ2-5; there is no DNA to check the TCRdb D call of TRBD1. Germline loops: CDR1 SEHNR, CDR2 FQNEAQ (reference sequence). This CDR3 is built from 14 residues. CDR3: CASSPLGSQETQYF.

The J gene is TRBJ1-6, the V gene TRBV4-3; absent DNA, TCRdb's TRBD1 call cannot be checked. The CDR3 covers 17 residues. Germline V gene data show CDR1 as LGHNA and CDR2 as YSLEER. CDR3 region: CASSQAVPGGSGSPLHF.

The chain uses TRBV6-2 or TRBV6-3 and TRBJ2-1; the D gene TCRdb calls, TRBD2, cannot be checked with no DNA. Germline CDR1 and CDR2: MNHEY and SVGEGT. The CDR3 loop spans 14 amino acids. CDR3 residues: CASSGLAGHNEQFF.

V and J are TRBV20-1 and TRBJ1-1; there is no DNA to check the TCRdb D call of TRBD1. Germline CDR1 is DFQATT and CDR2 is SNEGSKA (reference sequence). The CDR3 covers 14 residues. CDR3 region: CSAGRQGSDTEAFF.

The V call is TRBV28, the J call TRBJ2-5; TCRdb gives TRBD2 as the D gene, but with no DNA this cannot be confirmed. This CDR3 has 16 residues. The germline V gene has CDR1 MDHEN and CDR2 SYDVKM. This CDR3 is CASSFWGSSSGETQYF.

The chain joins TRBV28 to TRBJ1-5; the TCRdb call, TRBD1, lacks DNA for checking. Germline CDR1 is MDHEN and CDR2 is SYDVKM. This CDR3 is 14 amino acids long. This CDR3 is CATADRDSNQPQHF.

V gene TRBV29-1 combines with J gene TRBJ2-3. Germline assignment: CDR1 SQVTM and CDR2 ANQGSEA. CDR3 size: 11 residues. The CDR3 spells CSVPTTDTQYF.

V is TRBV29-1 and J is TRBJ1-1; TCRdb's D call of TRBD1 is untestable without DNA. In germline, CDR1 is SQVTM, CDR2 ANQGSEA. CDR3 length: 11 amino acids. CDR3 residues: CSGGEYTEAFF.

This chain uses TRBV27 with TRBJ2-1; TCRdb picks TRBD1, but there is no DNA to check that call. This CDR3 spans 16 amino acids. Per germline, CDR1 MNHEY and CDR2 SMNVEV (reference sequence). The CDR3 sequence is CASSTDRGNSYNEQFF.

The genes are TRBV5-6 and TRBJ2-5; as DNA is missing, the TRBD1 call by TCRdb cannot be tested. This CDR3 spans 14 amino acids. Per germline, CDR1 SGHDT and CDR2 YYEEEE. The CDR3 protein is CASSSGTLQETQYF.